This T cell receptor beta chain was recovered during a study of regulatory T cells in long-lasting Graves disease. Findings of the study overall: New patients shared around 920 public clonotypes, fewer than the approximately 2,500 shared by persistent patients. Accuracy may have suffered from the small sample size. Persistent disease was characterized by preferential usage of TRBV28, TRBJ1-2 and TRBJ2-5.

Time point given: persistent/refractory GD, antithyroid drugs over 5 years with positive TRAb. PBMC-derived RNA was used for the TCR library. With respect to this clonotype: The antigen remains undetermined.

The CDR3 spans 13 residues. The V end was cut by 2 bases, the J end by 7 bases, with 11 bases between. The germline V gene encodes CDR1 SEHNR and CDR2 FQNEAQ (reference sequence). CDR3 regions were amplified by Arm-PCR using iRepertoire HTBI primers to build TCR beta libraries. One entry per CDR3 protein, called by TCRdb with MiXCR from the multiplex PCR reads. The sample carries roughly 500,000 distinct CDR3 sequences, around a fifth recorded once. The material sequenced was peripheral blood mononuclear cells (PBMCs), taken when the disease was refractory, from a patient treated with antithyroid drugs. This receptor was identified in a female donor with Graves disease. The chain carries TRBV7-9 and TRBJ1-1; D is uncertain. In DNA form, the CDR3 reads TGTGCCAGCAGCTTAACAGTGGAGGGTGAAGCTTTCTTT. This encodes CASSLTVEGEAFF.